One sample yielded the 4 T cell receptor beta chains listed below, sequenced in a study of blood T cell repertoires in COVID-19. Repertoires were generated with immunoSEQ multiplex PCR, while TCRdb's copy carries only in-frame clones and drops some. Among about 60,000 clones, roughly 83% were seen once, and the ten largest hold more than 8.5%. The specimen was peripheral blood. The receptors here all came from a man younger than 45 with COVID-19, enrolled during active disease.

The chain is built from TRBV28 and TRBJ1-2, with TRBD1 identical over 12 bases. Germline V gives CDR1 MDHEN, CDR2 SYDVKM. The CDR3 extends over 16 amino acids. V dropped 5 bases and J dropped 4; count of bases not matched to a gene: 8. Here the CDR3 DNA reads TGTGCCAGCAGTCCCGCCGGGACAGGGGGCCGCTATGGCTACACCTTC. Amino acid sequence: CASSPAGTGGRYGYTF.

This chain connects TRBV6-5 to TRBJ1-5; D possibly corresponds to TRBD1 (5 bases). CDR3 size: 12 residues. Between the trimmed V and J ends, which lost 8 bases and 6 bases, there was a span of 11 bases. The germline V gene has CDR1 MNHEY and CDR2 SVGAGI. As DNA, the CDR3 is TGTGCCAGCCGGGGGAGGGGTCAGCCCCAGCATTTT. This encodes CASRGRGQPQHF.

V gene TRBV4-1 combines with J gene TRBJ1-1, with D possibly matching TRBD1 (5 bases). The germline V and J ends were trimmed by 1 base and 6 bases, with 15 bases remaining between them. The CDR3 is 15 amino acids. CDR1 MGHRA and CDR2 YSYEKL come from the germline V gene. CDR3 residues: CASSQAAGRLSEAFF. CDR3 bases: TGCGCCAGCAGCCAAGCGGCAGGGCGGCTGTCTGAAGCTTTCTTT.

The V gene is TRBV28, the J gene TRBJ2-3; TRBD1 is a possible D gene (6 bases). The V gene lost 6 bases and the J gene lost 3 bases, with 10 bases spanning the gap. The length of the CDR3 is 13 residues. CDR1 MDHEN and CDR2 SYDVKM come from the germline V gene. The CDR3 sequence: CASRGAVTDTQYF. In nucleotides, the CDR3 is TGTGCCAGCAGGGGGGCAGTTACAGATACGCAGTATTTT.